A selection of T cell receptor beta chains follows, all from one sample in a study of a mutant IDH1 vaccine in newly diagnosed glioma. TCRdb keeps only in-frame clones here, not all; method: immunoSEQ multiplex PCR. Of tens of thousands of clones listed, approximately 80% are singletons. For these TCRs, the target antigens are not known. This sample comprised PBMCs, obtained from a glioma patient whose treatment included an IDH1 peptide vaccine. These receptors were collected from a young woman with glioma. CDR3s leave out the opening cysteine and the closing phenylalanine or tryptophan. A D gene is named only where the DNA matches it firmly.

V gene,J gene,D gene,CDR3 protein
TRBV13,TRBJ1-3,TRBD1,ASSSGQGSGNTIY
TRBV6-5,TRBJ1-1,TRBD1,ASRGQGATEAF
TRBV6-1,TRBJ2-3,TRBD1,ASSARQGSSTDTQY
TRBV5-6,TRBJ1-1,TRBD1,ASSPIGDSLNTEAF
TRBV23-1,TRBJ2-7,TRBD1,ASNPRDRDGEQY
TRBV2,TRBJ2-7,-,ASSPNSYEQY
TRBV15,TRBJ2-1,-,ATSGGTQQF
TRBV20-1,TRBJ2-3,-,SARGDTQY
TRBV10-3,TRBJ2-7,-,AISESNRANEQY
TRBV7-9,TRBJ1-2,TRBD1,ASSLVTGGSSGYT
TRBV6-6,TRBJ2-1,-,ASTPGDPYLGEQF
TRBV18,TRBJ2-3,-,ASSPGFLMGTDTQY
TRBV6-1,TRBJ1-1,-,ASSLPNLNTEAF
TRBV6-1,TRBJ1-2,TRBD1,ASSEGQASPNYGYT
TRBV11-3,TRBJ1-1,-,ASSLAPQNTEAF
TRBV19,TRBJ2-7,-,ASSESWQGKYEQY
TRBV6-5,TRBJ2-5,-,ASSQTSQETQY
TRBV5-1,TRBJ1-1,-,ASSLGANTEAF
TRBV18,TRBJ1-3,-,ASSPLRGNTIY
TRBV7-2,TRBJ1-5,TRBD1,ASSLVGTGNQPQH
TRBV7-8,TRBJ2-1,-,ASSLVLADYNEQF
TRBV6-6,TRBJ1-1,-,ASSYSIGAAEAF
TRBV18,TRBJ2-3,TRBD2,ASSRLLPGTSRTDTQY
TRBV6-6,TRBJ2-1,-,ASSRAGYNEQF
TRBV7-8,TRBJ1-5,-,ASSPAHRDTSQPQH
TRBV4-1,TRBJ1-3,-,ASSRRQDWDTIY
TRBV7-2,TRBJ2-5,-,ASSLAGWRDVSEQY
TRBV25-1,TRBJ2-7,TRBD1,ASLGTGQGEQY
TRBV7-8,TRBJ2-7,-,ASSLDIGEQY
TRBV19,TRBJ2-2,TRBD1,ASVRRMRGQGGSGELF
TRBV5-4,TRBJ2-5,-,ASSLRGGYQETQY
TRBV5-1,TRBJ2-3,TRBD2,ASSSGLAGASDTQY
TRBV2,TRBJ1-2,TRBD1,ASSPLGQGGNYGYT
TRBV5-8,TRBJ2-7,-,ASNVLDSLSYEQY
TRBV28,TRBJ1-1,-,ASSLGGSFVAF
TRBV10-3,TRBJ2-2,TRBD2,AITGTSGGTGELF
TRBV28,TRBJ1-1,TRBD1,ASSLTGRNTEAF
TRBV7-9,TRBJ1-5,-,ASSLVIGGSDQPQH
TRBV5-4,TRBJ1-1,TRBD1,ASSGAQGAYTEAF
TRBV4-2,TRBJ2-7,-,ASSQDYPGNSYEQY
TRBV14,TRBJ2-7,-,ASSHPGQAYEQY
TRBV7-9,TRBJ2-1,TRBD2,ASSLAVGTSGSHEQF
TRBV10-3,TRBJ1-2,-,AISESAQQLYGYT
TRBV7-2,TRBJ1-3,-,ASSFTWDVGNTIY
TRBV2,TRBJ2-3,-,ASSGLKQRDTQY
TRBV7-2,TRBJ2-7,TRBD2,ASSAAGTSAYEQY
TRBV2,TRBJ1-5,-,ASSEMGGYSNQPQH
TRBV18,TRBJ2-5,TRBD2,ASSLGGGGRETQY